The 24 T cell receptor beta chains presented below share a single source sample, sequenced in a study of beta chain features in type 1 diabetes. General study results and limits: Shorter TCRB CDR3s, moderately but significantly so, were found in Type 1 diabetes patients in all four CD4+ subsets.

Their antigens are not known. Sequenced material consisted of expressed TCRB transcripts (all of the isolated RNA was reverse transcribed). Sequenced by immunoSEQ multiplex PCR; TCRdb stores in-frame clones only, minus some. The top ten hold about 0.64% of the sample, which has some 350,000 clones, roughly 9.8% seen once. Sequenced material: central memory CD4+ T cells from blood. The receptor set was obtained from a man aged 25 to 40 with type 1 diabetes.

The genes are TRBV6-5 and TRBJ1-1; D is ambiguous. Germline CDR1 and CDR2: MNHEY and SVGAGI. Trimming took 4 bases from V and 1 from J, leaving 10 bases between them. The CDR3 loop spans 14 amino acids. The CDR3 sequence: CASSFVHKNTEAFF. The CDR3 DNA reads TGTGCCAGCAGTTTTGTACATAAGAACACTGAAGCTTTCTTT.

This clone was detected only a few times. The gene calls are TRBV10-3 and TRBJ2-4; the D call may be TRBD1 or TRBD2 (5 bases each). Germline CDR1 and CDR2: ENHRY and SYGVKD. The CDR3 totals 17 residues. V lost 4 bases to trimming and J lost 5 bases, with 21 bases between them. DNA of the CDR3: TGTGCCATCAGTGGATCCTCAGGGAATGGGGGTGAAAACATTCAGTACTTC. Encoded protein: CAISGSSGNGGENIQYF.

The chain has TRBV4-2 and TRBJ2-7; no reliable D call. In germline, CDR1 is LGHNA, CDR2 YNFKEQ. There are 14 residues in the CDR3. V lost 5 bases and J lost 0, with 11 bases in between. The CDR3 here is CASSEYTSSYEQYF. The CDR3 DNA follows: TGTGCCAGCAGCGAATACACAAGCTCCTACGAGCAGTACTTC.

This clone was seen a handful of times. The genes are TRBV4-2 and TRBJ2-3; perhaps TRBD2 as D (6 bases). Germline V gene data show CDR1 as LGHNA and CDR2 as YNFKEQ. CDR3 length: 16 amino acids. Trimming pared 5 bases from V and 2 bases from J, leaving 17 bases between. Here the CDR3 DNA reads TGTGCCAGCAGCTTGCGGGGAGGCAGACACACAGATACGCAGTATTTT. It encodes CASSLRGGRHTDTQYF.

V usage is TRBV16 and J usage is TRBJ1-5; a possible D gene is TRBD1 (6 bases). Between the trimmed V and J ends, which lost 5 bases and 4 bases, there was a span of 15 bases. The germline V gene encodes CDR1 KGHSY and CDR2 FQNENV. This CDR3 is built from 15 residues. CDR3 sequence (DNA): TGTGCCAGCAGCTTTGGACAGCCCGATAATCAGCCCCAGCATTTT. This encodes CASSFGQPDNQPQHF. The entire variable domain, with the rest obtained from reference TRBV16 and TRBJ1-5, is as follows: GEEVAQTPKHLVRGEGQKAKLYCAPIKGHSYVFWYQQVLKNEFKFLISFQNENVFDETGMPKERFSAKCLPNSPCSLEIQATKLEDSAVYFCASSFGQPDNQPQHFGDGTRLSIL.

In this sample, this clone turned up a few times. The V call is TRBV6-5, the J call TRBJ2-3; the D gene is possibly TRBD2 (6 bases). CDR1 MNHEY and CDR2 SVGAGI come from the germline V gene. The CDR3 contains 16 residues. V dropped 2 bases and J dropped 0 bases, with 12 bases sitting between them. CDR3 protein: CASSYTGASSTDTQYF. CDR3 nucleotide sequence: TGTGCCAGCAGTTACACGGGAGCATCTAGCACAGATACGCAGTATTTT.

This clone was recorded many times. The gene calls are TRBV9 and TRBJ1-2; D gene ambiguous. There are 13 residues in the CDR3. The V gene's germline CDR1 is SGDLS and CDR2 YYNGEE. Trimming removed 3 bases at V and 8 bases at J, with 14 bases between. In DNA, the CDR3 is TGTGCCAGCAGCGCCCCCGGGTCCCACGGCTACACCTTC. Its protein is CASSAPGSHGYTF.

In its sample, this clone was seen a few times. The chain is built from TRBV27 and TRBJ1-1; the D is unclear. The V end was cut by 3 bases, the J end by 0 bases, with 8 bases between. The germline V gene encodes CDR1 MNHEY and CDR2 SMNVEV (reference sequence). This CDR3 is built from 14 residues. CDR3 amino acids: CASSFSVLNTEAFF. The CDR3 nucleotides read TGTGCCAGCAGTTTTTCCGTTCTGAACACTGAAGCTTTCTTT.

The V and J genes are TRBV7-8 and TRBJ2-3, with 7 bases identical to TRBD1. Germline V CDR1 and CDR2: SGHVS, FQNEAQ. This CDR3 has 13 residues. V lost 1 base, J lost 5 bases, and 0 bases stayed unmatched. The CDR3 protein is CASSLDRGDTQYF. DNA of the CDR3: TGTGCCAGCAGCTTAGACAGGGGAGATACGCAGTATTTT.

This clone occurred a few times. This likely reflects a read error, since a far larger clone is one base away. The chain links TRBV6-5 to TRBJ2-5, with D unclear. V lost 4 bases, J lost 5 bases, and 17 bases lay in between. The germline V gene encodes CDR1 MNHEY and CDR2 SVGAGI. This CDR3 region has 15 residues. The CDR3 DNA reads TGTGCCAGCAGTTCCGAGGAAATGAGGCGGGAGACCCAGTACTTC. Protein product: CASSSEEMRRETQYF.

This chain uses TRBV7-2 with TRBJ1-2, with D hard to call. Looked up from germline, CDR1 is SGHTA and CDR2 is FQGNSA. The CDR3 totals 14 residues. V was pared by 0 bases and J by 2 bases, with 7 bases between. For the CDR3, the DNA is TGTGCCAGCAGCTTAGCGAGAAGAAACTATGGCTACACCTTC. Translating it yields CASSLARRNYGYTF.

In its sample, this clone was seen a few times. Within the sample, other DNA sequences also encode this same CDR3. The chain joins TRBV18 to TRBJ1-1, with TRBD1 matching over 9 bases. The V segment lost 3 bases and the J segment 1 base; nucleotides outside the gene matches: 3. From germline, CDR1 is KGHSH and CDR2 LQKENI. The CDR3 length is 15 residues. The CDR3 DNA sequence: TGTGCCAGCTCACCTCGGACAGGGGAGAACACTGAAGCTTTCTTT. Its translation is CASSPRTGENTEAFF.

This clone showed up just a few times. This sample also contains other DNA sequences that code for the same CDR3. The rearrangement links TRBV7-2 to TRBJ2-3; the match to TRBD1 covers 9 bases. V gave up 4 bases and J gave up 5 bases; unmatched junction bases: 4. The CDR3 is 14 amino acids. CDR1 SGHTA and CDR2 FQGNSA come from the germline V gene. CDR3 loop: CASSSTGGEDTQYF. The CDR3 DNA reads TGTGCCAGCAGCTCGACAGGGGGTGAAGATACGCAGTATTTT. The full variable domain, its missing parts supplied by reference TRBV7-2 and TRBJ2-3, is GAGVSQSPSNKVTEKGKDVELRCDPISGHTALYWYRQSLGQGLEFLIYFQGNSAPDKSGLPSDRFSAERTGGSVSTLTIQRTQQEDSAVYLCASSSTGGEDTQYFGPGTRLTVL.

The V and J genes are TRBV29-1 and TRBJ2-7, with 10 bases that match TRBD1. The CDR3 covers 13 residues. In germline, CDR1 is SQVTM, CDR2 ANQGSEA. The CDR3, as DNA: TGCAGTGCCGGGACAGGGGTCTCCTACGAGCAGTACTTC. Translating gives CSAGTGVSYEQYF.

V gene TRBV28 combines with J gene TRBJ1-1; D gene unclear. The CDR3 is 12 amino acids. V was pared by 2 bases and J by 7 bases, with 8 bases between. Germline assignment: CDR1 MDHEN and CDR2 SYDVKM. The CDR3 sequence: CASSLKGLEAFF. CDR3 sequence (DNA): TGTGCCAGCAGTTTAAAGGGTCTTGAAGCTTTCTTT.

This sequence joins TRBV6-6 and TRBJ2-3, with D perhaps TRBD1 (6 bases). The length of the CDR3 is 13 residues. Germline CDR1 and CDR2: MNHNY and SVGAGI (reference sequence). Trimming left V 6 bases short and J 4 bases short, with 11 bases between. The DNA for the CDR3 is TGTGCCAGCAGAGCAGGGGCGGCAGATACGCAGTATTTT. Encoded protein: CASRAGAADTQYF.

Comment on this clone: A much larger clone differs from this one at a single base, so this may be a read error. The CDR3 loop is CASSHNYEQYF. DNA for the CDR3: TGTGCCAGCAGCCATAACTACGAGCAGTACTTC. The chain combines TRBV28 with TRBJ2-7; D call uncertain. Trimming cost V 6 bases and J 3 bases, with 6 bases left between them. CDR3 length: 11 amino acids. In germline, CDR1 is MDHEN, CDR2 SYDVKM.

This clone was seen a few times. This chain links TRBV27 with TRBJ2-1; 16 nucleotides agree with TRBD2. The germline CDR1 and CDR2 sequences are MNHEY and SMNVEV (reference sequence). V lost 6 bases and J lost 7; bases outside the gene matches: 6. CDR3 size: 16 residues. The CDR3 nucleotides are TGTGCCAGCAGCTCGCAGGGACTAGCGGGGGGGAATGAGCAGTTCTTC. Translating it yields CASSSQGLAGGNEQFF.

This clone was picked up a small number of times. CDR3 region: CASSPPNTDTQYF. The CDR3 region has the DNA TGTGCCAGCAGCCCCCCGAACACAGATACGCAGTATTTT. The gene calls are TRBV5-4 and TRBJ2-3; the D is unclear. The CDR3 contains 13 residues. CDR1 is SGHNT and CDR2 is YYREEE in the germline V gene (reference sequence). Trimming removed 4 bases at V and 2 bases at J, with 8 bases between.

In this sample, this clone turned up a few times. This rearrangement joins TRBV28 to TRBJ1-1; possibly TRBD1 for D (5 bases). The CDR3 has 14 amino acids. The V gene's germline CDR1 is MDHEN and CDR2 SYDVKM. V was trimmed by 7 bases and J by 5 bases, leaving 17 bases between them. Written as DNA, the CDR3 is TGTGCCAGCACCCTTGCGGGGGAGAGTACTGAAGCTTTCTTT. Its translation: CASTLAGESTEAFF.

This clone was observed a handful of times. The chain combines TRBV11-1 with TRBJ2-1; 12 bases fit TRBD1. CDR1 and CDR2 from the germline V gene are SGHAT and FQDESV (reference sequence). CDR3 length: 16 amino acids. With V trimmed by 6 bases and J by 9 bases, 12 bases remained unmatched. CDR3 amino acids: CASSPLPGQGAGEQFF. As DNA, the CDR3 is TGTGCCAGCAGTCCATTACCGGGACAGGGGGCTGGTGAGCAGTTCTTC.

V usage is TRBV7-9 and J usage is TRBJ2-7, with 7 bases fitting TRBD2. This CDR3 has 15 amino acids. The germline CDR1 and CDR2 sequences are SEHNR and FQNEAQ (reference sequence). The V and J ends lost 6 bases and 2 bases, in that order; junction bases with no gene match: 10. Here the CDR3 reads CASSSSTGRAYEQYF. In nucleotides, the CDR3 is TGTGCCAGCAGTTCGTCGACTGGGAGGGCCTACGAGCAGTACTTC. Full variable domain (rest looked up from reference TRBV7-9 and TRBJ2-7): DTGVSQNPRHKITKRGQNVTFRCDPISEHNRLYWYRQTLGQGPEFLTYFQNEAQLEKSRLLSDRFSAERPKGSFSTLEIQRTEQGDSAMYLCASSSSTGRAYEQYFGPGTRLTVT.

This clone has a handful of counts. The chain has TRBV7-2 and TRBJ2-1; D is perhaps TRBD1 (5 bases). The V end was cut by 6 bases, the J end by 8 bases, with 14 bases between. CDR1 is SGHTA, CDR2 FQGNSA, per germline. This CDR3 spans 13 amino acids. The CDR3 loop reads CASSYAQGHEQFF. The CDR3 DNA reads TGTGCCAGCAGTTATGCCCAGGGCCATGAGCAGTTCTTC.

The V gene is TRBV18, the J gene TRBJ2-7; D not resolved. Trimming cost V 5 bases and J 0 bases, with 14 bases left between them. The CDR3 consists of 15 residues. Germline V gene sequence: CDR1 KGHSH, CDR2 LQKENI. This CDR3 is CASSDRSASSYEQYF. The CDR3 DNA follows: TGTGCCAGCTCAGATAGGAGCGCCAGCTCCTACGAGCAGTACTTC.